This is a list of T cell receptor beta chains from one sample in a study of blood T cell repertoires in COVID-19. Here immunoSEQ multiplex PCR was the method, and the copy in TCRdb shows in-frame clones only, minus some. The sample consists of about 82,000 clones, around 88% of them appearing once. The source material was PBMCs or T cells enriched from blood (not recorded which). The receptor source for this set is a woman in her fifties or sixties with acute COVID-19. CDR3s include the opening cysteine and the closing phenylalanine or tryptophan. A D gene is named only where the DNA matches it firmly.

j_gene | d_gene | v_gene | CDR3aa | CDR3nt
TRBJ1-1 | TRBD1 | TRBV2 | CATGTGTGNTEAFF | TGTGCCACTGGAACCGGGACAGGGAACACTGAAGCTTTCTTT
TRBJ2-7 | TRBD1 | TRBV9 | CASSVGQGDEQYF | TGTGCCAGCAGCGTAGGACAGGGGGACGAGCAGTACTTC
TRBJ1-1 | NA | TRBV9 | CASSHDNSDTEAFF | TGTGCCAGCAGCCACGACAATAGTGACACTGAAGCTTTCTTT
TRBJ1-1 | NA | TRBV6-5 | CASRLDSMHTEAFF | TGTGCCAGCAGGCTCGACAGCATGCACACTGAAGCTTTCTTT
TRBJ1-6 | NA | TRBV6-9 | CASSYPTGDSPLHF | TGTGCCAGCAGTTACCCAACAGGAGATTCACCCCTCCACTTT
TRBJ2-7 | TRBD2 | TRBV27 | CASRLAVHSSYEQYF | TGTGCCAGCAGACTAGCGGTACATAGCTCCTACGAGCAGTACTTC
TRBJ2-7 | NA | TRBV6-2/TRBV6-3 | CASSPNPGLFYEQYF | TGTGCCAGCAGTCCAAATCCGGGATTATTCTACGAGCAGTACTTC
TRBJ2-1 | TRBD2 | TRBV9 | CASSVVASGGGSYNEQFF | TGTGCCAGCAGCGTAGTGGCTAGCGGGGGGGGCTCCTACAATGAGCAGTTCTTC
TRBJ1-1 | TRBD1 | TRBV28 | CASSLSGQTNTEAFF | TGTGCCAGCAGTTTATCGGGACAGACGAACACTGAAGCTTTCTTT
TRBJ2-3 | TRBD1 | TRBV24-1 | CATSALGQGADTQYF | TGTGCCACCAGCGCCTTGGGACAGGGGGCAGATACGCAGTATTTT
TRBJ1-5 | NA | TRBV18 | CASSPGGQRNQPQHF | TGTGCCAGCTCACCCGGAGGACAGCGCAATCAGCCCCAGCATTTT